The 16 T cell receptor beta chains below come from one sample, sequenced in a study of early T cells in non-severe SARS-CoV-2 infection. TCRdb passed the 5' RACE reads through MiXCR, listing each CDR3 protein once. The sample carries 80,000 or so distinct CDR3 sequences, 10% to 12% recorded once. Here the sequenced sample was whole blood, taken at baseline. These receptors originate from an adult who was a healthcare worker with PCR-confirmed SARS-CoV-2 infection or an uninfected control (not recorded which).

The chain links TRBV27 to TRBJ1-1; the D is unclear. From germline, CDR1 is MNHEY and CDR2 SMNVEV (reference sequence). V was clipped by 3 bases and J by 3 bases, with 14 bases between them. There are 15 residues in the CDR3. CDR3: CASSLEVGRYTEAFF. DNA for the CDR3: TGTGCCAGCAGTTTGGAGGTCGGGCGGTACACTGAAGCTTTCTTT.

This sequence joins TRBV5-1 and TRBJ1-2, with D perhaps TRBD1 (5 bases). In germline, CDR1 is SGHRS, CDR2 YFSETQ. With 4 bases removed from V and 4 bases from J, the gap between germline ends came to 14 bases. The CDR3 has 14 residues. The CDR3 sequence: CASSLGVFTYGYTF. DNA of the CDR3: TGCGCCAGCAGCCTGGGGGTATTCACCTATGGCTACACCTTC. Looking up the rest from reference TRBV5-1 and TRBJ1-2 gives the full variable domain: KAGVTQTPRYLIKTRGQQVTLSCSPISGHRSVSWYQQTPGQGLQFLFEYFSETQRNKGNFPGRFSGRQFSNSRSEMNVSTLELGDSALYLCASSLGVFTYGYTFGSGTRLTVV.

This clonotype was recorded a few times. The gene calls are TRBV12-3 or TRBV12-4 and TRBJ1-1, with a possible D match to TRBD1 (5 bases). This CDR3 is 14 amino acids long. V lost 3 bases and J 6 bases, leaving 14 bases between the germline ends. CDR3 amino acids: CASSLVAGLAEAFF. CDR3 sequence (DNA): TGTGCCAGCAGTTTGGTGGCAGGGCTGGCTGAAGCTTTCTTT.

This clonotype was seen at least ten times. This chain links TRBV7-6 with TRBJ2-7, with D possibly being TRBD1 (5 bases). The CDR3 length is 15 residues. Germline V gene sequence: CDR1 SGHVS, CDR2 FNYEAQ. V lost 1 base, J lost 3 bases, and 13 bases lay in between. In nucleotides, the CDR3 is TGTGCCAGCAGCTTAGTTGAAGACAGCAGCTACGAGCAGTACTTC. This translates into CASSLVEDSSYEQYF.

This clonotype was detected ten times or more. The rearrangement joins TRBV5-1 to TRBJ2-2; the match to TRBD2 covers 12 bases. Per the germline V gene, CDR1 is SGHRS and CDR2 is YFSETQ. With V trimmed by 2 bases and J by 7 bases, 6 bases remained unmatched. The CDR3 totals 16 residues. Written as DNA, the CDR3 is TGCGCCAGCAGCTTCGCGACTAGCGGGGGAGGCGGGGAGCTGTTTTTT. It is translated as CASSFATSGGGGELFF.

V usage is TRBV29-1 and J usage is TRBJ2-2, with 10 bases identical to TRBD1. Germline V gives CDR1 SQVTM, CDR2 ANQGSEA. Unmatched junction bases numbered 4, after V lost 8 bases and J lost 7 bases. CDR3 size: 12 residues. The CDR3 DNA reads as TGCAGCTTCGGGACAGGGGTCGGGGAGCTGTTTTTT. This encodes CSFGTGVGELFF.

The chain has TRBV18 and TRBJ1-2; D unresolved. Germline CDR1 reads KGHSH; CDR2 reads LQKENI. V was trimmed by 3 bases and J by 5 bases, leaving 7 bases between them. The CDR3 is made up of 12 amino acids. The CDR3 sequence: CASSPRSYGYTF. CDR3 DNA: TGTGCCAGCTCACCTAGGAGTTATGGCTACACCTTC.

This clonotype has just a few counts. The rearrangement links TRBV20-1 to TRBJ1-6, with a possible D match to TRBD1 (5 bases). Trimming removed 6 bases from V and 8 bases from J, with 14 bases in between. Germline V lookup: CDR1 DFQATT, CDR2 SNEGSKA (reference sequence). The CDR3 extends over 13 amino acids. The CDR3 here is CSAGWGRDSPLHF. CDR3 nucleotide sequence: TGCAGTGCGGGGTGGGGGAGAGATTCACCCCTCCACTTT.

The CDR3 reads CSARQGLNTEAFF. In nucleotides, the CDR3 is TGCAGCGCCCGACAGGGACTGAACACTGAAGCTTTCTTT. The chain employs TRBV29-1 and TRBJ1-1, with TRBD1 matching over 7 bases. The CDR3 has 13 amino acids. With V trimmed by 7 bases and J by 0 bases, 5 bases remained unmatched. Per the germline V gene, CDR1 is SQVTM and CDR2 is ANQGSEA.

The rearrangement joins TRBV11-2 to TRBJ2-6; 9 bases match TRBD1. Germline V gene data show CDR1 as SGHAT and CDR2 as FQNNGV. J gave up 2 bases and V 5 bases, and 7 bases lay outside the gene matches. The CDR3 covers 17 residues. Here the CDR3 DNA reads TGTGCCAGCAGCATACAGGGGGCGAATCCTGGGGCCAACGTCCTGACTTTC. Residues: CASSIQGANPGANVLTF.

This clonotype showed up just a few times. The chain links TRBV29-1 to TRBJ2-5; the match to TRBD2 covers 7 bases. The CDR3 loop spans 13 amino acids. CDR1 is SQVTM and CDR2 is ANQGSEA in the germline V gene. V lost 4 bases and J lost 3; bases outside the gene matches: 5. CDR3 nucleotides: TGCAGCGTTGCCCTTGGGGGGGAAGAGACCCAGTACTTC. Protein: CSVALGGEETQYF. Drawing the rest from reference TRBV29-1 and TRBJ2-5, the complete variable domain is SAVISQKPSRDICQRGTSLTIQCQVDSQVTMMFWYRQQPGQSLTLIATANQGSEATYESGFVIDKFPISRPNLTFSTLTVSNMSPEDSSIYLCSVALGGEETQYFGPGTRLLVL.

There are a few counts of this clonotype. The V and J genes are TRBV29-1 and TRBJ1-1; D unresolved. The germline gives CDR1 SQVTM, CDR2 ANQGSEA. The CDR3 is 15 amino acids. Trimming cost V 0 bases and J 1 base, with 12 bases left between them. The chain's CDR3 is CSVEDGGKRNTEAFF. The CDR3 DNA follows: TGCAGCGTTGAAGATGGTGGGAAGCGGAACACTGAAGCTTTCTTT.

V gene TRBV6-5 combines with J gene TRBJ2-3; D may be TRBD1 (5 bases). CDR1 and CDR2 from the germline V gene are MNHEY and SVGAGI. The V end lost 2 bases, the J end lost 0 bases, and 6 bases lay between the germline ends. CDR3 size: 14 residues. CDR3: CASSYGQSTDTQYF. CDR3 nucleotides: TGTGCCAGCAGTTACGGACAAAGCACAGATACGCAGTATTTT.

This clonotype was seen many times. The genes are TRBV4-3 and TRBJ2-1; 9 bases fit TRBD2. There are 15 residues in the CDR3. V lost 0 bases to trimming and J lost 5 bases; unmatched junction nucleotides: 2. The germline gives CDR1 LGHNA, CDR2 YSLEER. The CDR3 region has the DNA TGCGCCAGCAGCCAAGAAGGGACTAGCCACAATGAGCAGTTCTTC. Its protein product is CASSQEGTSHNEQFF.

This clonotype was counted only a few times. CDR3 in amino acids: CASGRETQYF. Written as DNA, the CDR3 is TGTGCCTCCGGCAGGGAGACCCAGTACTTC. This sequence joins TRBV10-3 and TRBJ2-5; D ambiguous. With 11 bases removed from V and 5 bases from J, the gap between germline ends came to 9 bases. The CDR3 sequence is 10 residues long. The germline gives CDR1 ENHRY, CDR2 SYGVKD.

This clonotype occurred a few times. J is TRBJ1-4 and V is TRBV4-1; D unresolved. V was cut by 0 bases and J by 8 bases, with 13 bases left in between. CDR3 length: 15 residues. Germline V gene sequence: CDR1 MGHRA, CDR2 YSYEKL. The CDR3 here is CASSQEYHLREKLFF. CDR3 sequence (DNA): TGCGCCAGCAGCCAAGAGTACCATCTTCGGGAAAAACTGTTTTTT.